This T cell receptor beta chain appears in the sequencing data of a study of blood T cell repertoires in COVID-19. Study information: Acute and convalescent COVID-19 specimens originated in the United States, Italy and Spain. T cells, B-cell-depleted T cells, or PBMCs supplied cDNA or gDNA.

V gave up 1 base and J gave up 4 bases; unmatched junction bases: 10. The CDR3 loop spans 17 amino acids. Germline assignment: CDR1 SGDLS and CDR2 YYNGEE. In the original workflow: Amplified reference gene primers provided the basis for estimating nucleated cell counts. This table comes from immunoSEQ multiplex PCR, and its TCRdb copy is limited to in-frame clones, with some not included. That table supplies the V and J calls and clone size; D and trimming were determined from the DNA. The table records over 150,000 clones, roughly 84% of them present only once. The sequence derives from a woman over 75 with active or convalescent COVID-19. Sample: peripheral blood. The chain is built from TRBV9 and TRBJ1-2, with 10 bases lining up with TRBD1. The CDR3: CASSVQTDRGQFYGYTF. The CDR3, as DNA: TGTGCCAGCAGCGTACAAACCGACAGGGGGCAGTTCTATGGCTACACCTTC.